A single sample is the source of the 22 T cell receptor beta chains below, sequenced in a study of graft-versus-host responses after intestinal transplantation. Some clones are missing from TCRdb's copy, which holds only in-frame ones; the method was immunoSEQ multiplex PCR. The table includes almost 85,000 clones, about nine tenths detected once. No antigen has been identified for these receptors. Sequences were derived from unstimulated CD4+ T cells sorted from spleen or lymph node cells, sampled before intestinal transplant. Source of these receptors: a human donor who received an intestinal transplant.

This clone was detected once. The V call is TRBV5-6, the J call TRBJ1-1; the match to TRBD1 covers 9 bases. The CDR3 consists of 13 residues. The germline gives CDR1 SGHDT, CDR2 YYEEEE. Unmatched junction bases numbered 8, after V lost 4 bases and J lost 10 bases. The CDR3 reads CASSVTKTGGAFF. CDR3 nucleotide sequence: TGTGCCAGCAGCGTCACCAAGACAGGGGGAGCTTTCTTT.

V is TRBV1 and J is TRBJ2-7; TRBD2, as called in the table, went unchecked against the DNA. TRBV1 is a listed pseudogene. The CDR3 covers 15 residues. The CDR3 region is CTSSQEGGAGYEQYF. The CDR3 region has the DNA TGCACCAGCAGCCAAGAAGGAGGGGCCGGGTACGAGCAGTACTTC.

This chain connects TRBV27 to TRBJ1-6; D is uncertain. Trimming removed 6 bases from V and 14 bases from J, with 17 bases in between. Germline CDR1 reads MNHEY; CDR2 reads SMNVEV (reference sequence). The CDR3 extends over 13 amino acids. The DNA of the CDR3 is TGTGCCAGCAGGGCCGGGTCCCCCTTTTCCCTCCACTTT. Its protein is CASRAGSPFSLHF.

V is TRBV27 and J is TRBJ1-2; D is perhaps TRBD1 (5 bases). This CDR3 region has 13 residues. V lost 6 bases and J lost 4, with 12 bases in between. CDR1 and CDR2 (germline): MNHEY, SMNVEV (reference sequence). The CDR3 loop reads CASSRGVLYGYTF. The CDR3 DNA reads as TGTGCCAGCAGCCGGGGGGTCCTCTATGGCTACACCTTC.

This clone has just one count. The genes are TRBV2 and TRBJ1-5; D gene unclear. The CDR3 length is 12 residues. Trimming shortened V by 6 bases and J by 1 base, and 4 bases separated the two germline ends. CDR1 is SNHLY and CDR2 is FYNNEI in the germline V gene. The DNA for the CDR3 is TGTGCCAGCAGCTACAGCAATCAGCCCCAGCATTTT. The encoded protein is CASSYSNQPQHF.

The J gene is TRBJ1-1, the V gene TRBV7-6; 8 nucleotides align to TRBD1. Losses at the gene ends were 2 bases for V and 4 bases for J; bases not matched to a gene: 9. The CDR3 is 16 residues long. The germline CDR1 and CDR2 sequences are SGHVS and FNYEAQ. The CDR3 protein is CASSLRGTGQGTEAFF. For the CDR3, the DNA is TGTGCCAGCAGCTTAAGGGGGACAGGTCAGGGCACTGAAGCTTTCTTT.

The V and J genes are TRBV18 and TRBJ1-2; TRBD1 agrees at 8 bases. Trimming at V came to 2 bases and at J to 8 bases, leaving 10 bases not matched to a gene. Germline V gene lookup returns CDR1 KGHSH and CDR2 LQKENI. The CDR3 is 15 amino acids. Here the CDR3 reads CASSPSGQGSFGYTF. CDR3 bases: TGTGCCAGCTCACCAAGCGGACAGGGATCGTTCGGCTACACCTTC.

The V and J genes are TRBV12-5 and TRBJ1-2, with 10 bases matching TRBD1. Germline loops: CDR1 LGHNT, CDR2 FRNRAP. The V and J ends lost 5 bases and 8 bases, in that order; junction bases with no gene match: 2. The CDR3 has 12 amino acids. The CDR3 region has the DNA TGTGCTAGTGGTCCGACAGGGGGCGGCTACACCTTC. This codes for CASGPTGGGYTF.

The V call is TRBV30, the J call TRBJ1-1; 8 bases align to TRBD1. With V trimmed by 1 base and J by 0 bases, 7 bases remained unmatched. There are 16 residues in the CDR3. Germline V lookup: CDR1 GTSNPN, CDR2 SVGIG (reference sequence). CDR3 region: CAWSDWTGTMNTEAFF. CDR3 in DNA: TGTGCCTGGAGTGACTGGACAGGGACCATGAACACTGAAGCTTTCTTT.

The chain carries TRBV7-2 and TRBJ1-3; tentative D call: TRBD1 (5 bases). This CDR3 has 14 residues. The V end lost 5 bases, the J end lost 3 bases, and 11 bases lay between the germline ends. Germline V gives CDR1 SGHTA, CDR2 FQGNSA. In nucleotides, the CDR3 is TGTGCCAGCAGCCCAACCAGGGATGGAAACACCATATATTTT. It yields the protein CASSPTRDGNTIYF.

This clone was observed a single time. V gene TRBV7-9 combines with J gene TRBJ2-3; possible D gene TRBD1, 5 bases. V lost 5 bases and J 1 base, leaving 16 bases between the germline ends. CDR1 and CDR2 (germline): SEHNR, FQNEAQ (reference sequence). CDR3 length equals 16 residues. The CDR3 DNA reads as TGTGCCAGCAGCCCTCCGACAGCGTCTGGCACAGATACGCAGTATTTT. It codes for CASSPPTASGTDTQYF.

Here the CDR3 reads CASSISGVTNYEQYF. The CDR3 DNA is TGTGCCAGTAGTATTTCCGGGGTCACGAACTACGAGCAGTACTTC. The J gene is TRBJ2-7, the V gene TRBV19; D perhaps matches TRBD2 (5 bases). The CDR3 is 15 residues long. Trimming took off 3 bases at V and 3 bases at J, with 15 bases between the two ends. Germline CDR1 LNHDA, CDR2 SQIVND (reference sequence).

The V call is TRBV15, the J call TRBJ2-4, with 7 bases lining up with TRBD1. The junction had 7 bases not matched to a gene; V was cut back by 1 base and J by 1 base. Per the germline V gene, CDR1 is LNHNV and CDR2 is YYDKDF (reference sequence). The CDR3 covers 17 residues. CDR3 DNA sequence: TGTGCCACCAGCAGAGGCTCCGGGACAGAGGCCAAAAACATTCAGTACTTC. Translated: CATSRGSGTEAKNIQYF.

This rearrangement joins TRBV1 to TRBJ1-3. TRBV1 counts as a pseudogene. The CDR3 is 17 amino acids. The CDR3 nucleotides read TGCACCAGCAGCCAAGTCCCTCCCGGTCTAACTAGAAACACCATATATTTT. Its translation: CTSSQVPPGLTRNTIYF.

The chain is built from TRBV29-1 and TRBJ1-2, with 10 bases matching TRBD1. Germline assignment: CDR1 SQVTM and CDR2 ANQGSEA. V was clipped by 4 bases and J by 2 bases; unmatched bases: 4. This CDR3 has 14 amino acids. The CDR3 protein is CSVVRQGANYGYTF. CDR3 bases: TGCAGCGTTGTACGACAGGGGGCAAACTATGGCTACACCTTC.

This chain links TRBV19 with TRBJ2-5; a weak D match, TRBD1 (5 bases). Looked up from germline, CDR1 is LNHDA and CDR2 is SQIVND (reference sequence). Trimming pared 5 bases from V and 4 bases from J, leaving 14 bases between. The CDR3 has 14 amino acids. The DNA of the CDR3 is TGTGCCAGTAGTGGGGCGGCTTTCCCAGAGACCCAGTACTTC. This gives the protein CASSGAAFPETQYF. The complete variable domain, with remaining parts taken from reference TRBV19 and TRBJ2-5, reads DGGITQSPKYLFRKEGQNVTLSCEQNLNHDAMYWYRQDPGQGLRLIYYSQIVNDFQKGDIAEGYSVSREKKESFPLTVTSAQKNPTAFYLCASSGAAFPETQYFGPGTRLLVL.

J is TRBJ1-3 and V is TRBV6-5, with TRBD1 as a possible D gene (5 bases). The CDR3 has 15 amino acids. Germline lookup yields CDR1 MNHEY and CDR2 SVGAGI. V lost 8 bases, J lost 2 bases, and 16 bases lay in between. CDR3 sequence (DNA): TGTGCCAGCGGGGAAAAGGGGTTGGCTGGAAACACCATATATTTT. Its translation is CASGEKGLAGNTIYF.

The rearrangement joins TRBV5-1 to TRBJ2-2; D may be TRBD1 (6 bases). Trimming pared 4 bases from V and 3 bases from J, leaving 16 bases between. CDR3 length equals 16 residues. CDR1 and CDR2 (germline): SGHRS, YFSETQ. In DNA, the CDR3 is TGCGCCAGCAGCCCGTCCTTGGACAGTTACACCGGGGAGCTGTTTTTT. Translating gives CASSPSLDSYTGELFF.

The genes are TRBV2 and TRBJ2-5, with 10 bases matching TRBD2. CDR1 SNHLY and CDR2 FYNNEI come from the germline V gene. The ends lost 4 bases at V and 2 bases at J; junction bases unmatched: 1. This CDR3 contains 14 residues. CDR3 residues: CASSASGGQETQYF. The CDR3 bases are TGTGCCAGCAGTGCTAGCGGGGGACAAGAGACCCAGTACTTC. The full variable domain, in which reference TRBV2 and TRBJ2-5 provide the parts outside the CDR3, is EPEVTQTPSHQVTQMGQEVILRCVPISNHLYFYWYRQILGQKVEFLVSFYNNEISEKSEIFDDQFSVERPDGSNFTLKIRSTKLEDSAMYFCASSASGGQETQYFGPGTRLLVL.

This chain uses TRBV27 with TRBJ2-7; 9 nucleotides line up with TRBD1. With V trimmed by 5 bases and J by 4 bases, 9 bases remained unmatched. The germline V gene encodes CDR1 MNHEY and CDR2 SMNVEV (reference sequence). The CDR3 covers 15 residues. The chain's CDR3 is CASSIYPTGGYEQYF. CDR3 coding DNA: TGTGCCAGCAGTATCTACCCGACAGGGGGATACGAGCAGTACTTC.

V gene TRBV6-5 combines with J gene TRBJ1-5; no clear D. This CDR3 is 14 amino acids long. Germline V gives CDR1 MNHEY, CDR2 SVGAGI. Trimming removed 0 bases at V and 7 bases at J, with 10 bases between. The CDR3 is CASSYSNKEQPQHF. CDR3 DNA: TGTGCCAGCAGTTACTCGAACAAGGAGCAGCCCCAGCATTTT.

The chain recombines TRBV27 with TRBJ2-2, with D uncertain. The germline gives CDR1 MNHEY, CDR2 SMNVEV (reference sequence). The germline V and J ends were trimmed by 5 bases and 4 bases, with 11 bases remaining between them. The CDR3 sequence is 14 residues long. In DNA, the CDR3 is TGTGCCAGCAGTCCCAACTTACTCACCGGGGAGCTGTTTTTT. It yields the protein CASSPNLLTGELFF.